This TCR beta chain stems from a study of blood T cell repertoires in COVID-19. As for the study in general: Material from acute and convalescent COVID-19 was sourced from the United States, Italy and Spain.

V lost 1 base to trimming and J lost 2 bases; unmatched junction nucleotides: 11. The CDR3 runs to 18 residues. From germline, CDR1 is LGHDT and CDR2 YNNKEL (reference sequence). As handled by the study authors: Nucleated cell counts were estimated from reference gene primer amplification. The repertoire was sequenced with immunoSEQ multiplex PCR; TCRdb's copy has only in-frame clones and lacks some. Clonal size and the V and J genes are those of that table, whereas D and trimming came from the DNA. The sample holds about 59,000 clones, roughly three quarters seen once. The chain joins TRBV3-1 (or the pseudogene TRBV3-2) to TRBJ2-3, with TRBD1 identical over 8 bases. The sample comprised peripheral blood. This sequence was found in a woman between 65 and 79 years old with acute or convalescent COVID-19. The CDR3 DNA sequence: TGTGCCAGCAGCCAAGCCTACGGACAGGGTGGGGACACAGATACGCAGTATTTT. As protein: CASSQAYGQGGDTDTQYF.